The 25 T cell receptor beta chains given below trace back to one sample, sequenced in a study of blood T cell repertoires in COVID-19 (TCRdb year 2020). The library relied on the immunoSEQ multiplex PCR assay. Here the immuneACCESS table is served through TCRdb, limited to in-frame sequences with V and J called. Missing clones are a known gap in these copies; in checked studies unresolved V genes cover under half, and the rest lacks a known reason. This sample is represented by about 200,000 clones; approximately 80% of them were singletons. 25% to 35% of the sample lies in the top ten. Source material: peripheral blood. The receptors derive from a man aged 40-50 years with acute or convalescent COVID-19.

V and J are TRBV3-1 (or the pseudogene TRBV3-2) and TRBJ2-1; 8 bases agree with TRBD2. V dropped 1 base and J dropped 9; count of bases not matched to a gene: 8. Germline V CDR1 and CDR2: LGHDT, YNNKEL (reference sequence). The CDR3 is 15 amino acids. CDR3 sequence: CASSQGREGRGEQFF. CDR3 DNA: TGTGCCAGCAGCCAAGGCCGGGAGGGCCGGGGTGAGCAGTTCTTC.

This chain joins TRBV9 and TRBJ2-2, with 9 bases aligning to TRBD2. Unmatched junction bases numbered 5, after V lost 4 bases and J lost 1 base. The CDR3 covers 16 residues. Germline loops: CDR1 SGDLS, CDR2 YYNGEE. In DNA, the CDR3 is TGTGCCAGCAGCAAGAGCGGGAGGAAGAACACCGGGGAGCTGTTTTTT. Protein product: CASSKSGRKNTGELFF.

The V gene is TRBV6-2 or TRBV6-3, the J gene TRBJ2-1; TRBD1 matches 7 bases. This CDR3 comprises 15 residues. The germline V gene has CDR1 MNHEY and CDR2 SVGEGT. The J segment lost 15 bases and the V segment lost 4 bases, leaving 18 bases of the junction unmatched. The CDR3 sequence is CASSSRGGSWAARFF. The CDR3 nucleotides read TGTGCCAGCAGTTCAAGAGGGGGCAGCTGGGCCGCGAGGTTCTTC.

CDR3 in DNA: TGTGCCACCAGTGATAACAGGGAGGGGGGGTTCTCCTACAATGAGCAGTTCTTC. Protein product: CATSDNREGGFSYNEQFF. The V and J genes are TRBV24-1 and TRBJ2-1; a possible D gene is TRBD2 (7 bases). V gave up 3 bases and J gave up 0 bases, with 17 bases separating them. Germline loops: CDR1 KGHDR, CDR2 SFDVKD. CDR3 length: 18 residues.

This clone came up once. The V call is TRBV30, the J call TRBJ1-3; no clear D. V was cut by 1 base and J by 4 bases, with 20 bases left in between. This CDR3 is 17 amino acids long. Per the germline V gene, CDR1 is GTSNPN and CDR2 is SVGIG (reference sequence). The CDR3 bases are TGTGCCTGGAGTGCCCCCCGGACTTCTCATTCGGGAAACACCATATATTTT. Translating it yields CAWSAPRTSHSGNTIYF.

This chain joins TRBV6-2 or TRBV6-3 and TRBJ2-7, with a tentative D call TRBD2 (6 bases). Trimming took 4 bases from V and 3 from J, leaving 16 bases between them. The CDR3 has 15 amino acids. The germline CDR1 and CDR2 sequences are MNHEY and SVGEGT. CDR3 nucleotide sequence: TGTGCCAGCAGTTTCCGGGACTTCTTGTTCTACGAGCAGTACTTC. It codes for CASSFRDFLFYEQYF.

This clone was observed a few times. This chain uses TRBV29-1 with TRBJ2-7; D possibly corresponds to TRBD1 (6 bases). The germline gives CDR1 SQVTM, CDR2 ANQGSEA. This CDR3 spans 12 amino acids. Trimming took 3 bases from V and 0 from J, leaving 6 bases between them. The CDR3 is CSVEGASYEQYF. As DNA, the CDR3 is TGCAGCGTTGAGGGGGCCTCCTACGAGCAGTACTTC.

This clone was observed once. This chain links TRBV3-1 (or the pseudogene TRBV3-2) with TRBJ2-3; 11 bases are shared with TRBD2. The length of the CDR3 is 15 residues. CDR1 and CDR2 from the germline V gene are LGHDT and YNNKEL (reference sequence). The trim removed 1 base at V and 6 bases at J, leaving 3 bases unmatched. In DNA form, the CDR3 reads TGTGCCAGCAGCCAAGGACTAGCGGGGAGTGATACGCAGTATTTT. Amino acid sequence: CASSQGLAGSDTQYF.

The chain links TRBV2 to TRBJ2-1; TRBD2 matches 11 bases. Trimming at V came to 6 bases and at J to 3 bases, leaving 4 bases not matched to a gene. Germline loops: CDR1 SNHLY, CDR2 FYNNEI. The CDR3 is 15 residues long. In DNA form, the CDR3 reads TGTGCCAGCAGGGGGACTAGCGGCCTCTACAATGAGCAGTTCTTC. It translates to CASRGTSGLYNEQFF.

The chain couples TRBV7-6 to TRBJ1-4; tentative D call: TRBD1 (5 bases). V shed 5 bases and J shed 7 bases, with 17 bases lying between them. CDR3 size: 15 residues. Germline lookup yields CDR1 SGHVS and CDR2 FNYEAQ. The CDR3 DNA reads TGTGCCAGCAGCCGAGGGAGGGGCTTAGGTGAAAAACTGTTTTTT. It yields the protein CASSRGRGLGEKLFF. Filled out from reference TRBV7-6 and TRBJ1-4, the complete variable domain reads GAGVSQSPRYKVTKRGQDVALRCDPISGHVSLYWYRQALGQGPEFLTYFNYEAQQDKSGLPNDRFSAERPEGSISTLTIQRTEQRDSAMYRCASSRGRGLGEKLFFGSGTQLSVL.

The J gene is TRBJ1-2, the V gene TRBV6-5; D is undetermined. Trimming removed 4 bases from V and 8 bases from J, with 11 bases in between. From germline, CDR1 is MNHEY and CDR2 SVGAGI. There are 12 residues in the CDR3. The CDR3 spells CASSFSDGGYTF. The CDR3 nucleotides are TGTGCCAGCAGTTTCAGTGACGGGGGCTACACCTTC.

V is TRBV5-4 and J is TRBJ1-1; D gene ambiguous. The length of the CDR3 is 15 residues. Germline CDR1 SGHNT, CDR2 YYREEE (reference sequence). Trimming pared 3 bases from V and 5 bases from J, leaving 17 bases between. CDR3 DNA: TGTGCCAGCAGCTCGGGGTCCCCCGCTCGGACTGAAGCTTTCTTT. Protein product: CASSSGSPARTEAFF.

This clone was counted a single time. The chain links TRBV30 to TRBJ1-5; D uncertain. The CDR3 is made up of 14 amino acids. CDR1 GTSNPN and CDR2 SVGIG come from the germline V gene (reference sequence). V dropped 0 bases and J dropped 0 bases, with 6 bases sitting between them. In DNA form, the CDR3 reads TGTGCCTGGAGTGTCGGGATTAGCAATCAGCCCCAGCATTTT. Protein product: CAWSVGISNQPQHF. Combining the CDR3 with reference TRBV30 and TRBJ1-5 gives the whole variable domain SQTIHQWPATLVQPVGSPLSLECTVEGTSNPNLYWYRQAAGRGLQLLFYSVGIGQISSEVPQNLSASRPQDRQFILSSKKLLLSDSGFYLCAWSVGISNQPQHFGDGTRLSIL.

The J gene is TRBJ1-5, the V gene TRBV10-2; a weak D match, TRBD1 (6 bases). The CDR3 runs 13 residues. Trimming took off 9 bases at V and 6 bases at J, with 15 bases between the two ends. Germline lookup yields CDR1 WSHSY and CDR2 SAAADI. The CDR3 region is CASTTGLAQPQHF. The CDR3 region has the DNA TGCGCCAGTACGACAGGATTGGCTCAGCCCCAGCATTTT.

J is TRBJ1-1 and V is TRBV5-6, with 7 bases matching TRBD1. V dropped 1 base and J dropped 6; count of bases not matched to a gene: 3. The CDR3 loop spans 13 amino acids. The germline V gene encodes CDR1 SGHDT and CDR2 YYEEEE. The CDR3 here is CASSLQGDAEAFF. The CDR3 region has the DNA TGTGCCAGCAGCTTGCAGGGGGACGCTGAAGCTTTCTTT.

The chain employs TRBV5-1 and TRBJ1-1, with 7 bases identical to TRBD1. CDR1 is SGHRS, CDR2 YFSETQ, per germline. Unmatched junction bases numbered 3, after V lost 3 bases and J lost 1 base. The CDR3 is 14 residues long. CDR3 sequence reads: CASSWDRANTEAFF. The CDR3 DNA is TGCGCCAGCAGCTGGGACAGAGCGAACACTGAAGCTTTCTTT.

This CDR3 reads CASRRQGANYGYTF. The CDR3 region has the DNA TGTGCCAGCAGACGACAGGGGGCTAACTATGGCTACACCTTC. J is TRBJ1-2 and V is TRBV7-2; 9 bases line up with TRBD1. Trimming at V came to 6 bases and at J to 0 bases, leaving 2 bases not matched to a gene. The germline V gene has CDR1 SGHTA and CDR2 FQGNSA. The CDR3 is 14 residues long.

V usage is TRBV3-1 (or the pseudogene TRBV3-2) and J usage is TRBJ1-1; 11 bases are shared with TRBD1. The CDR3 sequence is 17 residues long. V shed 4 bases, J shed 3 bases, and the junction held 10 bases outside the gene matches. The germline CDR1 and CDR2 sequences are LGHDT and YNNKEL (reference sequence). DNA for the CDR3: TGTGCCAGCAGCCCACTTGGGACAGGGGGTAGGTACACTGAAGCTTTCTTT. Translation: CASSPLGTGGRYTEAFF.

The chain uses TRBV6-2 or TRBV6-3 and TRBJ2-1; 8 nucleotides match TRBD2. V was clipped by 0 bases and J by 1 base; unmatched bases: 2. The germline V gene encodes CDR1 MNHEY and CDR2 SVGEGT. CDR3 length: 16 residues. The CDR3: CASSYSAGGSYNEQFF. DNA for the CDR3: TGTGCCAGCAGTTACTCGGCGGGAGGATCCTACAATGAGCAGTTCTTC.

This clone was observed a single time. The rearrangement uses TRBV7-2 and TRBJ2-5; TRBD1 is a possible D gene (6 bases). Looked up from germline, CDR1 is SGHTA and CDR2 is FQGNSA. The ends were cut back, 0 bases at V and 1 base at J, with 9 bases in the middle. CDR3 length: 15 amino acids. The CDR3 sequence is CASSLAGQTQETQYF. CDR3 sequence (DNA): TGTGCCAGCAGCTTAGCAGGACAGACCCAAGAGACCCAGTACTTC.

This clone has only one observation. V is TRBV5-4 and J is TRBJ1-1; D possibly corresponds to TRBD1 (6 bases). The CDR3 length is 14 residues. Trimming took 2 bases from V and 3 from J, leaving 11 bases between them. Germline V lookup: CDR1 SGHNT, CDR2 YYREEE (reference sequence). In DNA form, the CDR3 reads TGTGCCAGCAGCTTACAGGGTTTGGACACTGAAGCTTTCTTT. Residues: CASSLQGLDTEAFF.

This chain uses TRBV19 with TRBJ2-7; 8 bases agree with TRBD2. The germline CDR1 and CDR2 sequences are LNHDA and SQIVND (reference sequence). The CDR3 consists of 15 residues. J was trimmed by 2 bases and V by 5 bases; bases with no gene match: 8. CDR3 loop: CASSFRGGFAYEQYF. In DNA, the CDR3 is TGTGCCAGTAGTTTCCGGGGGGGGTTCGCCTACGAGCAGTACTTC.

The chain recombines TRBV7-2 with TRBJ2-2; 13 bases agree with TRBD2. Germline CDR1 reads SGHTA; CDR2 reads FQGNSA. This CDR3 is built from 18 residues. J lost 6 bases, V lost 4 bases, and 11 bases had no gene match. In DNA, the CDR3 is TGTGCCAGCAGCTCGCCCCCGGGACTAGCGGGACTATCCGGGGAGCTGTTTTTT. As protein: CASSSPPGLAGLSGELFF.

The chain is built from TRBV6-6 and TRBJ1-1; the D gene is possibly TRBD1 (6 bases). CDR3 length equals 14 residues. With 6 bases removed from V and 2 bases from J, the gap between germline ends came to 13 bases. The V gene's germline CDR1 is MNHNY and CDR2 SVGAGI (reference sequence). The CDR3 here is CASSTGSRNTEAFF. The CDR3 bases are TGTGCCAGCAGCACAGGGAGTAGAAACACTGAAGCTTTCTTT.

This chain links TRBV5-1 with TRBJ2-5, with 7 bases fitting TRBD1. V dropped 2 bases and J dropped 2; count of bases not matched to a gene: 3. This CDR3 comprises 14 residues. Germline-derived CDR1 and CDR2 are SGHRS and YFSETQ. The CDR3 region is CASSFEGQQETQYF. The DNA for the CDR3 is TGCGCCAGCAGCTTTGAGGGACAGCAAGAGACCCAGTACTTC.